Below are 23 T cell receptor beta chains sequenced from a single sample in a study of cytomegalovirus exposure and HLA in healthy donors. The PCR used 60 Vbeta and 13 Jbeta primers. Using immunoSEQ multiplex PCR, the repertoire was profiled, and TCRdb retains in-frame clones only, with some absent. The sample lists some 110,000 clones; 71% were seen once. Input material: PBMCs. Receptor source: a female donor in good health and CMV-seronegative.

This clone has more than one count but fewer than ten. The chain uses TRBV27 and TRBJ1-2; D remains unclear. CDR3 length equals 14 residues. The germline V gene encodes CDR1 MNHEY and CDR2 SMNVEV (reference sequence). The V and J ends lost 3 bases and 5 bases respectively, with 13 bases between them. The CDR3, as DNA: TGTGCCAGCAGTTTCTACCCGGTGAAATATGGCTACACCTTC. Residues: CASSFYPVKYGYTF.

The chain uses TRBV28 and TRBJ1-4, with D perhaps TRBD1 (6 bases). CDR3 length: 15 amino acids. V lost 1 base and J lost 7, with 13 bases in between. Germline V lookup: CDR1 MDHEN, CDR2 SYDVKM. The CDR3: CASSLSGVGSEKLFF. CDR3 nucleotide sequence: TGTGCCAGCAGTTTATCAGGGGTAGGCAGTGAAAAACTGTTTTTT.

This chain uses TRBV7-9 with TRBJ2-5; D may be TRBD1 (5 bases). The CDR3 extends over 14 amino acids. V was trimmed by 9 bases and J by 1 base, leaving 15 bases between them. Per the germline V gene, CDR1 is SEHNR and CDR2 is FQNEAQ (reference sequence). The CDR3 DNA sequence: TGTGCCAGTTGGGCAGGGCGAACCCAAGAGACCCAGTACTTC. Amino acids: CASWAGRTQETQYF.

V and J are TRBV7-3 and TRBJ2-1, with TRBD1 matching over 8 bases. Germline V gives CDR1 SGHTA, CDR2 FQGTGA. The CDR3 is made up of 14 amino acids. The V and J ends lost 5 bases and 7 bases, in that order; junction bases with no gene match: 7. CDR3 sequence (DNA): TGTGCCAGCAGCCAAAATAGACAGGGGAATGAGCAGTTCTTC. Protein: CASSQNRQGNEQFF.

V gene TRBV5-4 combines with J gene TRBJ2-7, with 9 positions matching TRBD1. Trimming removed 4 bases from V and 0 bases from J; junction bases left unmatched: 8. The germline gives CDR1 SGHNT, CDR2 YYREEE (reference sequence). CDR3 length equals 16 residues. The CDR3 DNA follows: TGTGCCAGCAGCCAGGACAGGGGAGTTATCTCCTACGAGCAGTACTTC. Its protein is CASSQDRGVISYEQYF.

The chain combines TRBV7-9 with TRBJ2-7; 8 bases are a match to TRBD2. Germline V gene lookup returns CDR1 SEHNR and CDR2 FQNEAQ (reference sequence). V was pared by 1 base and J by 6 bases, with 8 bases of the junction left unmatched. The CDR3 sequence is 15 residues long. The CDR3 bases are TGTGCCAGCAGCTTAGACCAGCGGGAGCTCGGCGAGCAGTACTTC. It translates to CASSLDQRELGEQYF.

The CDR3 region has the DNA TGTGCCAGCACCGCCAATTACGCCGGGACAAAAAGCACAGATACGCAGTATTTT. This codes for CASTANYAGTKSTDTQYF. The rearrangement links TRBV5-6 to TRBJ2-3; D possibly corresponds to TRBD1 (6 bases). The ends were cut back, 6 bases at V and 0 bases at J, with 23 bases in the middle. The CDR3 spans 18 residues. Germline V gene sequence: CDR1 SGHDT, CDR2 YYEEEE.

The CDR3 spells CASSVDTRDNRPQYF. CDR3 DNA sequence: TGTGCCAGCAGCGTAGATACTCGGGACAACCGGCCGCAGTACTTC. The V and J genes are TRBV9 and TRBJ2-7; possibly TRBD1 for D (6 bases). Germline CDR1 reads SGDLS; CDR2 reads YYNGEE. This CDR3 comprises 15 residues. V lost 0 bases and J 9 bases, leaving 19 bases between the germline ends.

V usage is TRBV6-1 and J usage is TRBJ1-2, with a tentative D call TRBD1 (6 bases). CDR1 MNHNS and CDR2 SASEGT come from the germline V gene. The CDR3 covers 14 residues. Trimming pared 8 bases from V and 4 bases from J, leaving 17 bases between. CDR3 bases: TGTGCCAGCCACGGGGGGCCCCCCCTCTATGGCTACACCTTC. Protein sequence: CASHGGPPLYGYTF.

The gene calls are TRBV4-1 and TRBJ2-7; perhaps TRBD1 as D (5 bases). Trimming shortened V by 0 bases and J by 6 bases, and 12 bases separated the two germline ends. The CDR3 length is 14 residues. Germline V lookup: CDR1 MGHRA, CDR2 YSYEKL. The CDR3 is CASSQDPTTGEQYF. The CDR3 region has the DNA TGCGCCAGCAGCCAAGACCCTACCACAGGCGAGCAGTACTTC.

This clone was seen a handful of times. The chain couples TRBV7-7 to TRBJ2-5; tentative D call: TRBD2 (5 bases). TRBJ2-7 matches the DNA end more closely, so the J call is doubtful. Germline-derived CDR1 and CDR2 are SSHAT and FNYEAQ (reference sequence). This CDR3 spans 13 amino acids. The CDR3, as DNA: TGTGCCAGCAGCTTAGCTCGGGATGGCGAGCAGTACTTC. Its translation: CASSLARDGEQYF.

The chain links TRBV7-6 to TRBJ1-1, with D hard to call. CDR1 is SGHVS and CDR2 is FNYEAQ in the germline V gene. The CDR3 runs 13 residues. Trimming removed 1 base from V and 4 bases from J, with 7 bases in between. The CDR3 sequence is CASSLGSGTEAFF. CDR3 bases: TGTGCCAGCAGCTTAGGTTCGGGCACTGAAGCTTTCTTT.

This sequence joins TRBV28 and TRBJ2-7; 9 positions match TRBD2. After removal of 3 bases from V and 5 bases from J, the junction contained 8 bases not matched to a gene. This CDR3 contains 15 residues. Germline V gives CDR1 MDHEN, CDR2 SYDVKM. In nucleotides, the CDR3 is TGTGCCAGCAGTTTTAGCGGGAGTAGGGTAAACGAGCAGTACTTC. Its protein is CASSFSGSRVNEQYF.

This chain uses TRBV27 with TRBJ2-1; 8 bases are a match to TRBD1. The V gene end was trimmed by 2 bases and the J gene end by 8 bases; junction bases not matched to a gene: 8. In germline, CDR1 is MNHEY, CDR2 SMNVEV (reference sequence). This CDR3 is 15 amino acids long. The CDR3 DNA sequence: TGTGCCAGCAGTTTACGAGACAGGGGCATCGATGAGCAGTTCTTC. Translating it yields CASSLRDRGIDEQFF.

The CDR3 sequence is CASSALGSGRSRDTQYF. The CDR3 DNA sequence: TGTGCCAGCAGCGCCCTCGGTAGCGGGAGGTCCCGAGACACGCAGTATTTT. V gene TRBV11-2 combines with J gene TRBJ2-3; 10 bases match TRBD2. V shed 5 bases and J 9 bases; nucleotides not matched to a gene: 17. The CDR3 has 17 amino acids. CDR1 SGHAT and CDR2 FQNNGV come from the germline V gene.

The CDR3 spells CASSLDLAARDTQYF. The CDR3 DNA is TGCGCCAGCAGCTTGGACCTAGCGGCGAGAGATACGCAGTATTTT. The genes are TRBV5-1 and TRBJ2-3; 7 nucleotides agree with TRBD2. Germline-derived CDR1 and CDR2 are SGHRS and YFSETQ. The CDR3 covers 15 residues. With V trimmed by 0 bases and J by 5 bases, 6 bases remained unmatched.

The rearrangement uses TRBV9 and TRBJ1-4; TRBD1 matches at 8 bases. The CDR3 is 15 amino acids. V was pared by 0 bases and J by 7 bases, with 5 bases of the junction left unmatched. Germline assignment: CDR1 SGDLS and CDR2 YYNGEE. The CDR3 nucleotides are TGTGCCAGCAGCGTAGCCTCAGGGGGCCTTGAAAAACTGTTTTTT. It codes for CASSVASGGLEKLFF.

J is TRBJ1-2 and V is TRBV30; D is perhaps TRBD1 (5 bases). CDR3 size: 12 residues. The germline CDR1 and CDR2 sequences are GTSNPN and SVGIG (reference sequence). The germline V and J ends were trimmed by 4 bases and 4 bases, with 10 bases remaining between them. DNA of the CDR3: TGTGCCTGGAATCCCGGGGGCTATGGCTACACCTTC. This codes for CAWNPGGYGYTF.

The chain joins TRBV27 to TRBJ2-3; TRBD2 matches at 8 bases. The CDR3 has 16 residues. Trimming at V came to 4 bases and at J to 4 bases, leaving 10 bases not matched to a gene. Looked up from germline, CDR1 is MNHEY and CDR2 is SMNVEV (reference sequence). CDR3 DNA: TGTGCCAGCAGTTACTACCGCGGGACTAGTGCAGATACGCAGTATTTT. Residues: CASSYYRGTSADTQYF.

This clone was seen a few times. This chain connects TRBV28 to TRBJ2-7; TRBD2 aligns across 8 bases. Germline lookup yields CDR1 MDHEN and CDR2 SYDVKM. With V trimmed by 2 bases and J by 3 bases, 6 bases remained unmatched. The CDR3 totals 15 residues. CDR3 coding DNA: TGTGCCAGCAGTTTAAGCGGGAGTCGGGACTACGAGCAGTACTTC. Protein: CASSLSGSRDYEQYF. The full variable domain, rest sourced from reference TRBV28 and TRBJ2-7, is DVKVTQSSRYLVKRTGEKVFLECVQDMDHENMFWYRQDPGLGLRLIYFSYDVKMKEKGDIPEGYSVSREKKERFSLILESASTNQTSMYLCASSLSGSRDYEQYFGPGTRLTVT.

The V and J genes are TRBV27 and TRBJ2-1; 9 bases fit TRBD2. The V segment lost 6 bases and the J segment 2 bases; nucleotides outside the gene matches: 5. Germline-derived CDR1 and CDR2 are MNHEY and SMNVEV (reference sequence). This CDR3 is built from 15 residues. CDR3 coding DNA: TGTGCCAGCAGAACTAGCGGGTCAACCTACAATGAGCAGTTCTTC. Protein sequence: CASRTSGSTYNEQFF.

The chain has TRBV28 and TRBJ1-3; TRBD1 agrees at 7 bases. The trim removed 6 bases at V and 0 bases at J, leaving 8 bases unmatched. The CDR3 runs to 16 residues. Per germline, CDR1 MDHEN and CDR2 SYDVKM. CDR3 sequence: CASRTGTVHSGNTIYF. The DNA of the CDR3 is TGTGCCAGCAGAACCGGGACAGTGCACTCTGGAAACACCATATATTTT.

This clone was observed a handful of times. The rearrangement uses TRBV6-1 and TRBJ2-1, with 11 positions matching TRBD2. Germline trimming cut 3 bases from V and 4 bases from J; bases unmatched to any gene: 5. Germline CDR1 and CDR2: MNHNS and SASEGT. The CDR3 has 16 residues. The CDR3 spells CASSDVAGGGYNEQFF. CDR3 bases: TGTGCCAGCAGTGACGTAGCGGGAGGGGGGTACAATGAGCAGTTCTTC.